This paragraph reports one T cell receptor (beta chain). This specimen comes from a study of neoadjuvant anti-PD-1 for oral cavity cancer. The CDR3 sequence is 12 residues long. Trimming pared 4 bases from V and 7 bases from J, leaving 11 bases between. Germline CDR1 PRHDT, CDR2 FYEKMQ (reference sequence). Only in-frame clones appear in the TCRdb table, and some are missing; sequencing was by immunoSEQ multiplex PCR. The repertoire holds fewer than 90,000 clones, with 84% as singletons. The gene calls are TRBV13 and TRBJ2-7; D is unresolved. The sequenced sample was PBMCs, obtained before nivolumab (anti-PD-1) treatment. This TCR was sampled from a person aged 35 to 85 with oral cavity squamous cell carcinoma. As DNA, the CDR3 is TGTGCCAGCAGCTCAGCCCCCCTGGAGCAGTACTTC. Amino acids: CASSSAPLEQYF.